One sample yielded the 2 T cell receptor beta chains listed below, sequenced in a study of blood T cells in healthy people across ages. The authors ran a second PCR of about 7 to 12 cycles using a sample-barcoded 5' primer and a J-beta primer mix. TCRdb redid the calling of the 5' RACE reads with MiXCR, one entry per CDR3 protein. This table holds 790,000 or so distinct CDR3 sequences, roughly 56% found once. Sequencing input: blood. These receptors came from a man in his forties in good health.

This clonotype was seen just once. The chain recombines TRBV29-1 with TRBJ1-5; no clear D gene. Deletions cut 4 bases from V and 4 bases from J, with 11 bases between. Germline V gene data show CDR1 as SQVTM and CDR2 as ANQGSEA. CDR3 size: 13 residues. CDR3 sequence: CSVGPRANQPQHF. CDR3 coding DNA: TGCAGCGTTGGTCCTCGGGCGAATCAGCCCCAGCATTTT.

The chain combines TRBV13 with TRBJ2-5, with TRBD1 as a possible D gene (5 bases). Germline CDR1 and CDR2: PRHDT and FYEKMQ (reference sequence). Trimming removed 1 base at V and 2 bases at J, with 14 bases between. The CDR3 is 16 amino acids. The CDR3 region is CASSLALAQGQETQYF. The CDR3 DNA follows: TGTGCCAGCAGCTTAGCTTTGGCGCAGGGACAAGAGACCCAGTACTTC. Based on the CDR3 plus reference TRBV13 and TRBJ2-5, the full variable domain is AAGVIQSPRHLIKEKRETATLKCYPIPRHDTVYWYQQGPGQDPQFLISFYEKMQSDKGSIPDRFSAQQFSDYHSELNMSSLELGDSALYFCASSLALAQGQETQYFGPGTRLLVL.